This entry lists 5 T cell receptor beta chains sequenced from one sample in a study of read filtering for tumor transcriptome and immune sequencing. Molecular barcoded adaptors covering alpha/delta and beta/gamma chains were used on about 0.4 ug RNA. Each CDR3 protein gets one entry after TCRdb re-called the reads with MiXCR. The table has 42,000 or so distinct CDR3 sequences, over 10% seen once. Material for sequencing was a population of CD138-negative cells sorted from bone marrow. Source of these receptors: a donor at least 40 years old with multiple myeloma.

This clonotype was found many times. The rearrangement joins TRBV5-1 to TRBJ2-5; 7 bases line up with TRBD2. Germline trimming cut 4 bases from V and 1 base from J; bases unmatched to any gene: 10. This CDR3 is built from 16 residues. CDR1 is SGHRS and CDR2 is YFSETQ in the germline V gene. CDR3 in DNA: TGCGCCAGCAGCCAGATGGGAGGGAGAAGCCAAGAGACCCAGTACTTC. Translation gives CASSQMGGRSQETQYF.

This clonotype was picked up many times. The J gene is TRBJ2-1, the V gene TRBV29-1, with 7 bases aligning to TRBD2. In germline, CDR1 is SQVTM, CDR2 ANQGSEA. V was pared by 4 bases and J by 0 bases, with 6 bases of the junction left unmatched. The CDR3 is 15 amino acids. The CDR3 spells CSVVGGSPSYNEQFF. DNA of the CDR3: TGCAGCGTTGTCGGCGGGAGCCCCTCCTACAATGAGCAGTTCTTC.

This clonotype was observed many times. This chain joins TRBV29-1 and TRBJ2-1, with 12 bases that match TRBD2. CDR1 is SQVTM and CDR2 is ANQGSEA in the germline V gene. CDR3 length equals 18 residues. J was trimmed by 0 bases and V by 3 bases; bases with no gene match: 9. The CDR3 DNA is TGCAGCGTTGATCGCGGGCTAGCGGGAGGGAGCTCCTACAATGAGCAGTTCTTC. Its protein is CSVDRGLAGGSSYNEQFF.

The sample holds many counts of this clonotype. In DNA, the CDR3 is TGCAGTGCTTTTGACGGGGGCGCTGGCGGCGGCTACACCTTC. It codes for CSAFDGGAGGGYTF. V gene TRBV20-1 combines with J gene TRBJ1-2, with D perhaps matching TRBD1 (6 bases). Between the trimmed V and J ends, which lost 5 bases and 8 bases, there was a span of 21 bases. The CDR3 length is 14 residues. The germline CDR1 and CDR2 sequences are DFQATT and SNEGSKA (reference sequence).

This clonotype has a count of ten or more. V usage is TRBV5-1 and J usage is TRBJ2-1; D is undetermined. This CDR3 comprises 14 residues. The ends were cut back, 2 bases at V and 5 bases at J, with 11 bases in the middle. CDR1 is SGHRS and CDR2 is YFSETQ in the germline V gene. The CDR3 DNA follows: TGCGCCAGCAGCTTAACTATTTCCCACAATGAGCAGTTCTTC. Its translation: CASSLTISHNEQFF.